Sequencing of this T cell receptor (beta chain) was carried out in a study of blood T cell repertoires in COVID-19. Study summary: Samples came from the United States, Italy and Spain, spanning acute and convalescent COVID-19.

Patients at the Seattle site were enrolled during active infection and followed longitudinally. In the authors' workflow: The assay estimated nucleated cells by amplifying reference gene primers. TCRdb's copy holds only in-frame clones and misses some; the assay was immunoSEQ multiplex PCR. The D gene and trimming were derived from the DNA, and the V and J assignments and clone size from that table. The sample contains more than 60,000 clones, approximately 80% of which appear only once. The sequenced sample consisted of peripheral blood. The receptor's source is a man aged 45-65 years with COVID-19, enrolled during active disease.

The CDR3, as DNA: TGTGCCTGGACTCGGGACAGGGACCATTCACCCCTCCACTTT. Translated: CAWTRDRDHSPLHF. This chain joins TRBV30 and TRBJ1-6; 9 bases are a match to TRBD1. This CDR3 is built from 14 residues. The V gene's germline CDR1 is GTSNPN and CDR2 SVGIG (reference sequence). With V trimmed by 4 bases and J by 8 bases, 6 bases remained unmatched.